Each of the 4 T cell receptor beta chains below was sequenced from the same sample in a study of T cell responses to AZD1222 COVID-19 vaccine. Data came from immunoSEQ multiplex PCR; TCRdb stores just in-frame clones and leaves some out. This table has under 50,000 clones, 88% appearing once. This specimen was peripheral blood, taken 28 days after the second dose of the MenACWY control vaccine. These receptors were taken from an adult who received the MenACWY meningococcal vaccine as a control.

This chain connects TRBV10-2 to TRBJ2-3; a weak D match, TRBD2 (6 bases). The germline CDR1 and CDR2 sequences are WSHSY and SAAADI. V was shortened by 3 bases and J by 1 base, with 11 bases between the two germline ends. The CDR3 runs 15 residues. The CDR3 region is CASSDPPSGTDTQYF. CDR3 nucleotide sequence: TGCGCCAGCAGTGATCCCCCTAGCGGCACAGATACGCAGTATTTT.

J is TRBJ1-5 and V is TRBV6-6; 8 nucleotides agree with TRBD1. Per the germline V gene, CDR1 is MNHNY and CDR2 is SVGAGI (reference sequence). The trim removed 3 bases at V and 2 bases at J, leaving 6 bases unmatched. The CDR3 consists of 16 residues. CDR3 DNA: TGTGCCAGCAGTTATGATAAGACAGGGGGCAATCAGCCCCAGCATTTT. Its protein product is CASSYDKTGGNQPQHF.

This CDR3 reads CASSQSSEREQYF. CDR3 nucleotide sequence: TGCGCCAGCAGCCAATCCTCGGAACGAGAGCAGTACTTC. The V call is TRBV4-1, the J call TRBJ2-7; no clear D gene. Germline CDR1 is MGHRA and CDR2 is YSYEKL. V dropped 2 bases and J dropped 7 bases, with 12 bases sitting between them. The CDR3 extends over 13 amino acids.

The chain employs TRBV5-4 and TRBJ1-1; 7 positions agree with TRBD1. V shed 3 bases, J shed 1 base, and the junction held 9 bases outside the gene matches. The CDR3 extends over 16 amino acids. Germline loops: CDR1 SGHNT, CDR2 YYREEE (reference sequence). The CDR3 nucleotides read TGTGCCAGCAGCTCCGGGACAGACGTTCGGAACACTGAAGCTTTCTTT. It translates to CASSSGTDVRNTEAFF.